This record concerns one TCR beta chain sequence. Germline V gives CDR1 MNHNY, CDR2 SVGAGI (reference sequence). CDR3 length equals 14 residues. Trimming cost V 4 bases and J 5 bases; bases outside gene matches: 4. Clones were read by immunoSEQ multiplex PCR, and TCRdb kept only the in-frame ones, dropping some. Seen here are tens of thousands of clones, over 75% observed once, and the top ten hold under 55%. The sample belongs to a study of blood T cell repertoires in COVID-19. Looking at the study overall: PBMCs, B-cell-depleted T cells, or T cells provided the cDNA or gDNA that made up the material.

This TCR came from a human donor in a cohort sampled during active COVID-19. The chain links TRBV6-6 to TRBJ2-2, with 7 bases lining up with TRBD2. Sequences were obtained from peripheral blood. CDR3 sequence: CASSSWEGTGELFF. The CDR3, as DNA: TGTGCCAGCAGTTCCTGGGAGGGAACCGGGGAGCTGTTTTTT.